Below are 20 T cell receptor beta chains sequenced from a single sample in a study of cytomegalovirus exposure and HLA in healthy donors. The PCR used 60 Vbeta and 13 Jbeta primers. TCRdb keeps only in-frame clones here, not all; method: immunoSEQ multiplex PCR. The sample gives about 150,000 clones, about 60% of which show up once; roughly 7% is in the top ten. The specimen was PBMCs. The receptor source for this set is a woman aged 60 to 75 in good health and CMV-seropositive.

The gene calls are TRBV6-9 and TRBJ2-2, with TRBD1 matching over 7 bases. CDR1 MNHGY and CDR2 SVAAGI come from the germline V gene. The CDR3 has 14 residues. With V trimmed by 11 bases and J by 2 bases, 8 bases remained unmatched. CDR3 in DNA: TGTGCCCGGCTAGGGGGCCCAAACACCGGGGAGCTGTTTTTT. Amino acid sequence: CARLGGPNTGELFF.

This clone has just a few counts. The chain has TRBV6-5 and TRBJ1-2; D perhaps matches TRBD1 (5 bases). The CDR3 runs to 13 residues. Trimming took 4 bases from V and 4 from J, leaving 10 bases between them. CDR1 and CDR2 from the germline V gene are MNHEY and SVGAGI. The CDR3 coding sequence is TGTGCCAGCAGTTTTGACAGCCTCTATGGCTACACCTTC. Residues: CASSFDSLYGYTF.

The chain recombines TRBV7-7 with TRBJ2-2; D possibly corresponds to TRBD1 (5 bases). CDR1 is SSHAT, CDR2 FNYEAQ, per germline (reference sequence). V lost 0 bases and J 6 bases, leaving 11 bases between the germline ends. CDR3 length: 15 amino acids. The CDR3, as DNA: TGTGCCAGCAGCTTAGCTTCAGGGTACGCCGGGGAGCTGTTTTTT. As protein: CASSLASGYAGELFF.

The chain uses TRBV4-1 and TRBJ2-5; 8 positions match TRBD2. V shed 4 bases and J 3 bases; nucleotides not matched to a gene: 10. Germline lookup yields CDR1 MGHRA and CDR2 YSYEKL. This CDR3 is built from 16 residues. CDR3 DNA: TGCGCCAGCAGCCCTTTAGGCCGTAGCGGGAAAGAGACCCAGTACTTC. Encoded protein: CASSPLGRSGKETQYF.

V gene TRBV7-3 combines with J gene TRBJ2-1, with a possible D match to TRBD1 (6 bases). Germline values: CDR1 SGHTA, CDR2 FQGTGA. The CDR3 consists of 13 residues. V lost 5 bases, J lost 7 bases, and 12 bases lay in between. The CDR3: CASSPRRGNEQFF. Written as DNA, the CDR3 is TGTGCCAGCAGCCCCCGCAGGGGTAATGAGCAGTTCTTC.

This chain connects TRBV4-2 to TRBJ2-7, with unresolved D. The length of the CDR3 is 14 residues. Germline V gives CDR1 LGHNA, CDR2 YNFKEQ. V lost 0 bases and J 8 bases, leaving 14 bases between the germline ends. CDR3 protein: CASSQDLMVEKQYF. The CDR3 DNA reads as TGTGCCAGCAGCCAAGATTTAATGGTAGAAAAGCAGTACTTC.

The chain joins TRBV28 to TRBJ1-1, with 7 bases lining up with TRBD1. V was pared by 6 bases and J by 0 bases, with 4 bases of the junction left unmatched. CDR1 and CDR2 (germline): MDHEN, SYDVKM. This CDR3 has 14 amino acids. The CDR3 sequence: CASRSQGMNTEAFF. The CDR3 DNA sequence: TGTGCCAGCAGGTCACAGGGGATGAACACTGAAGCTTTCTTT.

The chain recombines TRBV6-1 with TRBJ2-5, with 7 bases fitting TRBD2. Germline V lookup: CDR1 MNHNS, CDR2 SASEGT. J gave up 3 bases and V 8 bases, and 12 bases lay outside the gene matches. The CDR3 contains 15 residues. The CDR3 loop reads CASLERERGKETQYF. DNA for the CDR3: TGTGCCAGCCTTGAGAGGGAGCGGGGTAAAGAGACCCAGTACTTC.

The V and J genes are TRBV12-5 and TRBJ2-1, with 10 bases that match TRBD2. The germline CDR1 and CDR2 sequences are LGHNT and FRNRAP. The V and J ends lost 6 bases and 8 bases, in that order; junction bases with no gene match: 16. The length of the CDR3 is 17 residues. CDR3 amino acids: CASGADNRASGSYEQFF. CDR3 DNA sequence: TGTGCTAGTGGCGCTGATAACCGGGCTAGCGGGAGCTATGAGCAGTTCTTC.

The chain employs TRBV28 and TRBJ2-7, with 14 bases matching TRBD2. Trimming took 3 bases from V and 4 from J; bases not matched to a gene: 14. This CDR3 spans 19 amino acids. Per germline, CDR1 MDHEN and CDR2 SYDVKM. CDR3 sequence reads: CASSFLFTPGLAGVYEQYF. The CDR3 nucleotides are TGTGCCAGCAGTTTCCTTTTCACCCCGGGACTAGCGGGAGTTTACGAGCAGTACTTC.

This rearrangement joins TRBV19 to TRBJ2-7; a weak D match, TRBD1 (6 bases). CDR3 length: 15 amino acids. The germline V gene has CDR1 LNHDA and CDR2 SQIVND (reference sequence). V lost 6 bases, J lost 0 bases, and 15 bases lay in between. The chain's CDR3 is CASSLYGQSSYEQYF. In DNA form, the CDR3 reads TGTGCCAGTAGCCTATATGGACAGAGCTCCTACGAGCAGTACTTC.

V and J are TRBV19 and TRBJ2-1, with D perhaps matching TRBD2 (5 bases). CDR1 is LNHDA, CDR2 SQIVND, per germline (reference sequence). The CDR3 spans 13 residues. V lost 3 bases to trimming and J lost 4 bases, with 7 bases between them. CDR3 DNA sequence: TGTGCCAGTAGTATCCGGGATTACAATGAGCAGTTCTTC. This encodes CASSIRDYNEQFF.

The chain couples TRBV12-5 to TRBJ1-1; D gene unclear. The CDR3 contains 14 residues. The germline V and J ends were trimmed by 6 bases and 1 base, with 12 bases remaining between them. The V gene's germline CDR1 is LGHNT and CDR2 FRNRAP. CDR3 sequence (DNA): TGTGCTAGTGGCCCCCCTGGCAGGAACACTGAAGCTTTCTTT. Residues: CASGPPGRNTEAFF.

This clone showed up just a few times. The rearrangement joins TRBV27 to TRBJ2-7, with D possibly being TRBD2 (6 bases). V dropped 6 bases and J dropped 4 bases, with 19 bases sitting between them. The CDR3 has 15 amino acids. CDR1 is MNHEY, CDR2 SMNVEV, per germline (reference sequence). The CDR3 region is CASRVTGVNAYEQYF. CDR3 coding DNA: TGTGCCAGCAGAGTCACGGGAGTCAACGCTTACGAGCAGTACTTC.

The CDR3 spells CSVEWAGYEQYF. The CDR3 DNA follows: TGCAGCGTTGAATGGGCGGGATACGAGCAGTACTTC. The chain employs TRBV29-1 and TRBJ2-5; D perhaps matches TRBD2 (6 bases). The J call may not be correct, given that the DNA end is closer to TRBJ2-7. The CDR3 totals 12 residues. The germline gives CDR1 SQVTM, CDR2 ANQGSEA.

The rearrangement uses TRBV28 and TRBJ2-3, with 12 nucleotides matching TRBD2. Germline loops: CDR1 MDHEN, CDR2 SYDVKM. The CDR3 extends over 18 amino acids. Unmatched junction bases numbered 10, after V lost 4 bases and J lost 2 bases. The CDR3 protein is CASSSDRTSGDYTDTQYF. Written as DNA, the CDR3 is TGTGCCAGCAGTTCCGACCGGACTAGCGGGGACTACACAGATACGCAGTATTTT.

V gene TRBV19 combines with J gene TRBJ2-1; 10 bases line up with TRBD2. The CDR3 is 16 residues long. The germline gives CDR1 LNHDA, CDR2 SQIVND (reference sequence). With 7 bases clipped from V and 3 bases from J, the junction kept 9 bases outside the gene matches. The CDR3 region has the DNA TGTGCCAGTACCAAAAGCGGGGGGGGTAACTACAATGAGCAGTTCTTC. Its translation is CASTKSGGGNYNEQFF.

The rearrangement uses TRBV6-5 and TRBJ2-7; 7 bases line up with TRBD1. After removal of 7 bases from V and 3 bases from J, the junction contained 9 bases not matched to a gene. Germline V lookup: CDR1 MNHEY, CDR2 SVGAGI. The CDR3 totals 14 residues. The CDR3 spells CASKYDREGYEQYF. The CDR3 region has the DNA TGTGCCAGCAAGTACGACAGGGAAGGCTACGAGCAGTACTTC.

As DNA, the CDR3 is TGCGCCAGCAGCCATTCACACGATAATAGCAATCAGCCCCAGCATTTT. Amino acids: CASSHSHDNSNQPQHF. This chain connects TRBV4-1 to TRBJ1-5, with unresolved D. Germline V CDR1 and CDR2: MGHRA, YSYEKL. The CDR3 is 16 residues long. V was trimmed by 3 bases and J by 0 bases, leaving 12 bases between them.

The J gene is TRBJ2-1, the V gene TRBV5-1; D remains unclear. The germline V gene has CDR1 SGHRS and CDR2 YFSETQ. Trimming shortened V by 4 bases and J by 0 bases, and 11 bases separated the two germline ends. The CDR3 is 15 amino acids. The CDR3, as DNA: TGCGCCAGCAGCCGTACCCATAGCTCCTACAATGAGCAGTTCTTC. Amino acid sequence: CASSRTHSSYNEQFF.